One sample yielded the 26 T cell receptor beta chains listed below, sequenced in a study of blood T cell repertoires in COVID-19. Sequenced by immunoSEQ multiplex PCR; TCRdb stores in-frame clones only, minus some. The sample contains about 240,000 clones, 87% of which appear only once. What was sequenced was PBMCs or T cells enriched from blood (not recorded which). The receptors come from a woman in her 30s with acute COVID-19.

CDR3 in amino acids: CASSPRTGAADTQYF. CDR3 DNA: TGTGCCAGCAGCCCCCGGACAGGGGCCGCAGATACGCAGTATTTT. V is TRBV5-4 and J is TRBJ2-3, with TRBD1 matching 9 bases. This CDR3 is built from 15 residues. Germline values: CDR1 SGHNT, CDR2 YYREEE (reference sequence). J lost 4 bases, V lost 4 bases, and 7 bases had no gene match.

In this sample, this clone turned up once. The chain has TRBV12-3 or TRBV12-4 and TRBJ1-1, with D unresolved. V lost 6 bases and J lost 1, with 9 bases in between. This CDR3 spans 13 amino acids. CDR3 DNA: TGTGCCAGCAGGGCAGGTACGAACACTGAAGCTTTCTTT. It yields the protein CASRAGTNTEAFF.

The chain has TRBV2 and TRBJ2-5; weak D call: TRBD1 (6 bases). Trimming took 2 bases from V and 6 from J, leaving 19 bases between them. CDR3 length: 16 residues. Germline values: CDR1 SNHLY, CDR2 FYNNEI. As DNA, the CDR3 is TGTGCCAGCAGTGAACTGGGCACAGGGAGTGGGAAGACCCAGTACTTC. Its translation: CASSELGTGSGKTQYF.

This chain uses TRBV27 with TRBJ2-7, with D perhaps TRBD2 (5 bases). The CDR3 loop spans 13 amino acids. Germline V lookup: CDR1 MNHEY, CDR2 SMNVEV (reference sequence). Trimming cost V 3 bases and J 11 bases, with 17 bases left between them. CDR3 sequence (DNA): TGTGCCAGCAGTTTCAATTCGGACTCTCCCAAGTACTTC. It specifies CASSFNSDSPKYF.

The chain has TRBV19 and TRBJ1-4, with 8 nucleotides matching TRBD1. CDR1 LNHDA and CDR2 SQIVND come from the germline V gene (reference sequence). Trimming at V came to 6 bases and at J to 2 bases, leaving 2 bases not matched to a gene. The CDR3 loop spans 14 amino acids. This CDR3 reads CASRDRATNEKLFF. The CDR3 nucleotides are TGTGCCAGTAGGGACAGGGCGACTAATGAAAAACTGTTTTTT. The full variable domain, rest sourced from reference TRBV19 and TRBJ1-4, is DGGITQSPKYLFRKEGQNVTLSCEQNLNHDAMYWYRQDPGQGLRLIYYSQIVNDFQKGDIAEGYSVSREKKESFPLTVTSAQKNPTAFYLCASRDRATNEKLFFGSGTQLSVL.

This chain connects TRBV24-1 to TRBJ2-3; 8 bases map to TRBD2. V gave up 5 bases and J gave up 2 bases; unmatched junction bases: 8. The CDR3 loop spans 16 amino acids. Germline V gene data show CDR1 as KGHDR and CDR2 as SFDVKD. CDR3 coding DNA: TGTGCCACCAGTGGGAATAGCGGGGAGTTCACAGATACGCAGTATTTT. It translates to CATSGNSGEFTDTQYF.

This clone was observed a handful of times. The chain employs TRBV10-2 and TRBJ1-2, with a weak D call TRBD1 (5 bases). Germline assignment: CDR1 WSHSY and CDR2 SAAADI. Trimming pared 0 bases from V and 7 bases from J, leaving 12 bases between. The CDR3 is made up of 14 amino acids. CDR3 in amino acids: CASSESGRGRGYTF. DNA of the CDR3: TGCGCCAGCAGTGAGTCTGGGAGGGGTCGTGGCTACACCTTC.

This rearrangement joins TRBV7-2 to TRBJ1-4; D not certain. Germline V lookup: CDR1 SGHTA, CDR2 FQGNSA. With 5 bases removed from V and 0 bases from J, the gap between germline ends came to 13 bases. The CDR3 covers 16 residues. The CDR3: CASSGQVTSTNEKLFF. The CDR3, as DNA: TGTGCCAGCAGCGGCCAGGTTACTTCAACTAATGAAAAACTGTTTTTT.

This rearrangement joins TRBV6-1 to TRBJ1-1; a possible D gene is TRBD1 (5 bases). The germline gives CDR1 MNHNS, CDR2 SASEGT. The CDR3 sequence is 14 residues long. Trimming removed 2 bases from V and 3 bases from J, with 10 bases in between. The chain's CDR3 is CASSELIGDTEAFF. DNA of the CDR3: TGTGCCAGCAGTGAATTAATAGGGGACACTGAAGCTTTCTTT.

The chain joins TRBV7-9 to TRBJ2-7, with 7 bases fitting TRBD1. V shed 5 bases and J 4 bases; nucleotides not matched to a gene: 5. The CDR3 runs to 13 residues. CDR1 and CDR2 from the germline V gene are SEHNR and FQNEAQ (reference sequence). The CDR3 loop reads CASSAVTGYEQYF. The DNA for the CDR3 is TGTGCCAGCAGCGCAGTGACAGGGTACGAGCAGTACTTC. The full variable domain, in which reference TRBV7-9 and TRBJ2-7 provide the parts outside the CDR3, is DTGVSQNPRHKITKRGQNVTFRCDPISEHNRLYWYRQTLGQGPEFLTYFQNEAQLEKSRLLSDRFSAERPKGSFSTLEIQRTEQGDSAMYLCASSAVTGYEQYFGPGTRLTVT.

Concerning this clone: An end of the junction differs from the germline gene, which may be a read error. The chain joins TRBV20-1 to TRBJ1-2; D is perhaps TRBD1 (6 bases). Per the germline V gene, CDR1 is DFQATT and CDR2 is SNEGSKA (reference sequence). This CDR3 contains 10 residues. The CDR3 sequence: CSAIQGRQIF. CDR3 DNA: TGCAGTGCTATACAGGGACGGCAAATCTTC.

The gene calls are TRBV5-1 and TRBJ1-4; 7 nucleotides agree with TRBD1. Losses at the gene ends were 4 bases for V and 3 bases for J; bases not matched to a gene: 3. This CDR3 has 14 residues. Germline loops: CDR1 SGHRS, CDR2 YFSETQ. This CDR3 reads CASSIGTANEKLFF. Written as DNA, the CDR3 is TGCGCCAGCAGCATAGGGACAGCTAATGAAAAACTGTTTTTT.

The V gene is TRBV29-1, the J gene TRBJ1-1, with no clear D. The V and J ends lost 3 bases and 1 base respectively, with 9 bases between them. CDR1 is SQVTM, CDR2 ANQGSEA, per germline. This CDR3 is built from 13 residues. In nucleotides, the CDR3 is TGCAGCGTTGAGGAGCCGGAGAACACTGAAGCTTTCTTT. Residues: CSVEEPENTEAFF.

This chain joins TRBV6-5 and TRBJ2-4, with D unclear. Trimming pared 8 bases from V and 7 bases from J, leaving 15 bases between. This CDR3 spans 13 amino acids. The V gene's germline CDR1 is MNHEY and CDR2 SVGAGI. The CDR3 bases are TGTGCCAGCGGAAGTGGAGCCTTGAACATTCAGTACTTC. This codes for CASGSGALNIQYF.

The rearrangement joins TRBV15 to TRBJ1-2; unclear D gene. The V and J ends lost 5 bases and 4 bases respectively, with 17 bases between them. Germline V lookup: CDR1 LNHNV, CDR2 YYDKDF (reference sequence). The CDR3 length is 15 residues. CDR3 residues: CATSLKVQATYGYTF. CDR3 DNA sequence: TGTGCCACCAGCTTGAAAGTGCAGGCTACCTATGGCTACACCTTC.

CDR3 protein: CASSQHPGQGDSPLHF. The DNA for the CDR3 is TGCGCCAGCAGCCAACATCCGGGACAGGGGGATTCACCCCTCCACTTT. The chain uses TRBV4-3 and TRBJ1-6; 11 nucleotides match TRBD1. The CDR3 consists of 16 residues. The trim removed 2 bases at V and 8 bases at J, leaving 5 bases unmatched. Germline V lookup: CDR1 LGHNA, CDR2 YSLEER.

This chain connects TRBV19 to TRBJ1-2; no clear D gene. The CDR3 extends over 14 amino acids. V lost 5 bases and J lost 2, with 12 bases in between. CDR1 LNHDA and CDR2 SQIVND come from the germline V gene (reference sequence). The CDR3 protein is CASSWYRGNYGYTF. For the CDR3, the DNA is TGTGCCAGTAGTTGGTACCGGGGAAACTATGGCTACACCTTC.

This chain connects TRBV11-2 to TRBJ2-4; possible D gene TRBD2, 6 bases. Trimming took off 1 base at V and 5 bases at J, with 24 bases between the two ends. The CDR3 spans 19 residues. CDR1 and CDR2 (germline): SGHAT, FQNNGV. The CDR3 sequence is CASSLAQGSERRRENIQYF. Written as DNA, the CDR3 is TGTGCCAGCAGCTTAGCCCAAGGATCAGAACGGAGGAGGGAAAACATTCAGTACTTC.

The chain couples TRBV27 to TRBJ2-3; a weak D match, TRBD1 (9 bases). The V end was cut by 5 bases, the J end by 1 base, with 19 bases between. CDR3 size: 17 residues. Germline V CDR1 and CDR2: MNHEY, SMNVEV (reference sequence). CDR3: CASSRAGGQGGTDTQYF. The DNA of the CDR3 is TGTGCCAGCAGTCGGGCGGGGGGACAGGGAGGCACAGATACGCAGTATTTT.

V usage is TRBV7-2 and J usage is TRBJ1-5, with a tentative D call TRBD1 (5 bases). CDR1 is SGHTA and CDR2 is FQGNSA in the germline V gene. The CDR3 is 12 amino acids. V lost 4 bases and J 8 bases, leaving 9 bases between the germline ends. The CDR3 DNA reads as TGTGCCAGCAGCTCCCCCAGGGAGCCCCAGCATTTT. This encodes CASSSPREPQHF.

The chain has TRBV27 and TRBJ1-1, with D uncertain. Germline V lookup: CDR1 MNHEY, CDR2 SMNVEV (reference sequence). Trimming took off 10 bases at V and 4 bases at J, with 16 bases between the two ends. CDR3 size: 13 residues. CDR3 protein: CATLRRSGTEAFF. CDR3 nucleotide sequence: TGTGCCACCTTGAGGAGGTCGGGCACTGAAGCTTTCTTT.

Here the CDR3 DNA reads TGTGCCAGCAGCAACACCCGGGGCTATGGCTACACCTTC. Encoded protein: CASSNTRGYGYTF. This chain joins TRBV12-3 or TRBV12-4 and TRBJ1-2; no clear D. Trimming left V 6 bases short and J 4 bases short, with 12 bases between. There are 13 residues in the CDR3.

This chain uses TRBV4-1 with TRBJ2-2, with D possibly being TRBD2 (7 bases). CDR3 length: 14 residues. V was cut by 6 bases and J by 6 bases, with 14 bases left in between. The germline CDR1 and CDR2 sequences are MGHRA and YSYEKL. For the CDR3, the DNA is TGCGCCAGCAGTTCTCCGGGGGGCTCCGGGGAGCTGTTTTTT. Protein sequence: CASSSPGGSGELFF.

A few counts support this clone. The chain has TRBV6-6 and TRBJ2-7; D ambiguous. The CDR3 spans 9 residues. The V end was cut by 7 bases, the J end by 7 bases, with 5 bases between. In germline, CDR1 is MNHNY, CDR2 SVGAGI (reference sequence). CDR3: CASNREQYF. DNA of the CDR3: TGTGCCAGCAACCGGGAGCAGTACTTC.

V gene TRBV6-4 combines with J gene TRBJ2-3, with no clear D. V lost 4 bases, J lost 0 bases, and 11 bases lay in between. The CDR3 runs to 15 residues. Germline-derived CDR1 and CDR2 are MRHNA and SNTAGT. The CDR3 here is CASSAQTSSTDTQYF. As DNA, the CDR3 is TGTGCCAGCAGTGCCCAGACTTCTAGCACAGATACGCAGTATTTT.

This chain connects TRBV6-5 to TRBJ2-5, with 14 positions matching TRBD2. Trimming at V came to 5 bases and at J to 5 bases, leaving 4 bases not matched to a gene. CDR3 size: 15 residues. CDR1 is MNHEY and CDR2 is SVGAGI in the germline V gene. Here the CDR3 DNA reads TGTGCCAGCAGTAGGGGACTAGCGGGGGACGAGACCCAGTACTTC. Translation gives CASSRGLAGDETQYF.